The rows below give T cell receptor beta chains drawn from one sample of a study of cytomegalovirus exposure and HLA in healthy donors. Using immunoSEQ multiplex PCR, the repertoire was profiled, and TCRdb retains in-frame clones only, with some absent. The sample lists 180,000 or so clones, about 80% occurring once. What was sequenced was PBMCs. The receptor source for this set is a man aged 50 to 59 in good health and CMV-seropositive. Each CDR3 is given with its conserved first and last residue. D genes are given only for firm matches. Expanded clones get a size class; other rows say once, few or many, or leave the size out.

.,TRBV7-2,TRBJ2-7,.,TGTGCCAGCAGCTTAGGGTCCAGGGTTGGGTACGAGCAGTACTTC,CASSLGSRVGYEQYF
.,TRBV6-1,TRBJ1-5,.,TGTGCCAGTATGACAGGTTACTCCAATCAGCCCCAGCATTTT,CASMTGYSNQPQHF
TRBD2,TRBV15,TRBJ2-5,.,TGTGCCACCAGTAGACAGCGGGGGGGCGGTCAAGAGACCCAGTACTTC,CATSRQRGGGQETQYF
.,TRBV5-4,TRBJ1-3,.,TGTGCCAGCAGCGCCGGGTTGGGCTCTGGAAACACCATATATTTT,CASSAGLGSGNTIYF
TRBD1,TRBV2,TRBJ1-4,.,TGTGCCAGCAGTAAGGACAGGGGGACTAATGAAAAACTGTTTTTT,CASSKDRGTNEKLFF
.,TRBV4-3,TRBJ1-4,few,TGCGCCAGCAGCAGATCCTTATTGTCGGGTAATGAAAAACTGTTTTTT,CASSRSLLSGNEKLFF
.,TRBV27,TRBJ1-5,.,TGTGCCAGCAGTTTATCCCTACATCAGCCCCAGCATTTT,CASSLSLHQPQHF
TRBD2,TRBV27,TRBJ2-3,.,TGTGCCAGCAGTTTCGGCCGGGGGGGGGTTTTGCAGTATTTT,CASSFGRGGVLQYF
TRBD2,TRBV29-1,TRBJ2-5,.,TGCAGCGTCGTTGGACTAGCGGGGAACCTAGAGACCCAGTACTTC,CSVVGLAGNLETQYF
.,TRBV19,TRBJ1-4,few,TGTGCCAGTAGTTCCTACAGCGGAGGGAATGAAAAACTGTTTTTT,CASSSYSGGNEKLFF
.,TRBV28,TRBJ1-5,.,TGTGCCAGCAGTCTTATTAGCAATCAGCCCCAGCATTTT,CASSLISNQPQHF
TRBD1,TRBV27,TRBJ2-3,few,TGTGCCAGCCACCGGACAGGGCTAGGCACAGATACGCAGTATTTT,CASHRTGLGTDTQYF
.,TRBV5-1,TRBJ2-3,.,TGCGCCAGCAGCTTGGGTTCTAGTCTAAACACAGATACGCAGTATTTT,CASSLGSSLNTDTQYF
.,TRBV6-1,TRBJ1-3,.,TGTGCCAGCAGTGGATCAAGGGGAGGAGGAAACACCATATATTTT,CASSGSRGGGNTIYF
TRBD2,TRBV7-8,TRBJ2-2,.,TGTGCCAGCAGCCTGGGGGGGGGCACCGGGGAGCTGTTTTTT,CASSLGGGTGELFF
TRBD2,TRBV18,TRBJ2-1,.,TGTGCCAGCTCCCAAAGCGGGGGGCCTTCCTACAATGAGCAGTTCTTC,CASSQSGGPSYNEQFF
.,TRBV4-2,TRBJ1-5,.,TGTGCCAGCAGCCAAGGAACCCAGGGGCATCAGCCCCAGCATTTT,CASSQGTQGHQPQHF